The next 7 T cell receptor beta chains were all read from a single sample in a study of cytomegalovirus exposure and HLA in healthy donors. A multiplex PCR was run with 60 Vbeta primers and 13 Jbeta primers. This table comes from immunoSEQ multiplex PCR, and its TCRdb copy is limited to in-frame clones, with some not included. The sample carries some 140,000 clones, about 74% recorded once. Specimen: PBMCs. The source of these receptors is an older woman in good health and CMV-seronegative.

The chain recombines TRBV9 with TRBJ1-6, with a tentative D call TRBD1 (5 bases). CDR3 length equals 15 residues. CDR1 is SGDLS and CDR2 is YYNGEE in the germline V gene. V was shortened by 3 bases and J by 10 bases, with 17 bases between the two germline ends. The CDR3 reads CASSDPGGFGSPLHF. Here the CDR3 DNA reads TGTGCCAGCAGCGACCCGGGGGGGTTTGGATCACCCCTCCACTTT.

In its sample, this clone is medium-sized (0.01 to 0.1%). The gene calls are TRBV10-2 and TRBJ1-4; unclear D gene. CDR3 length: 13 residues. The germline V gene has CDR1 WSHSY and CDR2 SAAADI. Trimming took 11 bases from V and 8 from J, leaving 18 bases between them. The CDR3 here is CACSAGGREKLFF. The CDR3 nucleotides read TGCGCCTGCTCGGCCGGCGGGAGGGAAAAACTGTTTTTT.

The CDR3 region has the DNA TGTGCCAGAAGCCAGACTGATTATGGCTACACCTTC. Translation: CARSQTDYGYTF. The chain has TRBV7-5 and TRBJ1-2. TRBV7-5 is listed as a pseudogene. The CDR3 has 12 residues.

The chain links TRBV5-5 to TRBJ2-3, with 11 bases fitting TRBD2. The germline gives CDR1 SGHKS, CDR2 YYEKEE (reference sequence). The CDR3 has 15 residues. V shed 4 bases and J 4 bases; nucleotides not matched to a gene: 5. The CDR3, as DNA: TGTGCCAGCAGCCCCACTAGCGGGAGCGCAGATACGCAGTATTTT. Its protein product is CASSPTSGSADTQYF.

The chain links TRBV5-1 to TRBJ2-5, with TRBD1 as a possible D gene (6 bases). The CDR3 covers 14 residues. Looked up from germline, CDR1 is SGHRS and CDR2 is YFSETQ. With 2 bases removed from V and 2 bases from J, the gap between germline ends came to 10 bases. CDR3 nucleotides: TGCGCCAGCAGCTTCCAGGGGTCTCAAGAGACCCAGTACTTC. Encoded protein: CASSFQGSQETQYF.

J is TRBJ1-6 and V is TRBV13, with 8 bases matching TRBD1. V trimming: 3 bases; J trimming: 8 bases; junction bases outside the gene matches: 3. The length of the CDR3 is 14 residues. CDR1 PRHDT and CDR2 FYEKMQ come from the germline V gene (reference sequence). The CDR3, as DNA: TGTGCCAGCAGCTTCGGACAGGGAGATTCACCCCTCCACTTT. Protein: CASSFGQGDSPLHF.

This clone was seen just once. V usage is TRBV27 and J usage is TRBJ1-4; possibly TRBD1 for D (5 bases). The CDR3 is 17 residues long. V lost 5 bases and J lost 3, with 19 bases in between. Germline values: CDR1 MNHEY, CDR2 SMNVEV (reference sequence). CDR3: CASSKAGQRWSNEKLFF. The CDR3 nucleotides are TGTGCCAGCAGTAAAGCAGGGCAGAGGTGGTCTAATGAAAAACTGTTTTTT.